Listed below are T cell receptor beta chains from one sample, sequenced in a study of blood T cell repertoires in COVID-19. The repertoire was sequenced with immunoSEQ multiplex PCR; TCRdb's copy has only in-frame clones and lacks some. Among over 30,000 clones listed, about nine tenths were seen once. The specimen was peripheral blood. The receptors originated from a man between 70 and 80 years old with acute or convalescent COVID-19. CDR3s leave out the opening cysteine and the closing phenylalanine or tryptophan.

j_gene,v_gene,len,CDR3aa
TRBJ2-7,TRBV29-1,13,SVVGRTGITYEQY
TRBJ2-7,TRBV27,14,ASSFSGTGYSYEQY
TRBJ1-1,TRBV7-2,10,ASSFPGREAF
TRBJ2-6,TRBV29-1,12,SVLQGAGANVLT
TRBJ1-2,TRBV7-2,13,ASSFQGNFNYGYT
TRBJ1-2,TRBV7-8,13,ASSLGAGASYGYT
TRBJ1-5,TRBV5-6,15,ASSSRRVLPSNQPQH
TRBJ2-2,TRBV3-1/TRBV3-2,14,ASSRTGSMNTGELF
TRBJ1-1,TRBV11-3,13,ASSLGTGENTEAF
TRBJ2-7,TRBV15,18,ATSRDDVRTDFSYSYEQY
TRBJ1-1,TRBV6-5,13,ASSYSIGVDTEAF
TRBJ2-1,TRBV2,13,ASSEPRGRRDEQF
TRBJ2-5,TRBV9,12,ASSVGRGQETQY
TRBJ2-4,TRBV27,12,ASSLGVAENIQY
TRBJ1-4,TRBV6-5,13,ASRPWTATNEKLF
TRBJ2-5,TRBV2,10,ASSWTGGTQY
TRBJ1-1,TRBV7-2,13,ASSLAGQRDTEAF
TRBJ2-3,TRBV20-1,13,SASKRGWWTDTQY
TRBJ2-7,TRBV6-5,13,ASSYSGRLNYEQY
TRBJ2-1,TRBV27,15,ASSPQSRFSSYNEQF
TRBJ2-5,TRBV7-9,12,ASSFMTPQETQY
TRBJ2-1,TRBV7-8,13,ASSQSSSSYNEQF
TRBJ2-5,TRBV2,12,ASSDRGGEETQY
TRBJ1-4,TRBV20-1,11,SASQGLNEKLF
TRBJ1-2,TRBV6-5,10,ASMGQYYGYT
TRBJ2-5,TRBV20-1,14,SASLSGQLRRETQY